In its sample, the clone carrying this T cell receptor (beta chain) was seen a few times. As yet, its antigen is unknown. Following extraction, RNA underwent reverse transcription to cDNA, which served as the sequencing template. Clones were sequenced by immunoSEQ multiplex PCR, and TCRdb holds only the in-frame ones, with some missing. In the table there are 150,000 or so clones, approximately 65% of which are singletons. This entry comes from a study of CD8+ T cells in alopecia areata. Study information: Administration of oral tofacitinib to treated patients was at 5 to 10 mg twice daily.

Sorting separated CD4+ and CD8+ T cells out of PBMCs. The germline gives CDR1 KGHSH, CDR2 LQKENI. The CDR3 has 15 amino acids. With 0 bases removed from V and 2 bases from J, the gap between germline ends came to 11 bases. Points from the study as a whole: It was lesional scalp, especially alopecia totalis/universalis, that showed higher clonality than normal scalp. Compared with mice, patients displayed less clear TCR sharing, possibly for HLA-related reasons.

The chain is built from TRBV18 and TRBJ2-7; D is tentatively TRBD1 or TRBD2 (5 bases each). The TCR was taken from a human donor with alopecia areata. The sequencing used CD8+ T cells sorted from blood, collected at week 0. CDR3 residues: CASSPPGRITYEQYF. Here the CDR3 DNA reads TGTGCCAGCTCACCACCGGGACGGATCACCTACGAGCAGTACTTC.